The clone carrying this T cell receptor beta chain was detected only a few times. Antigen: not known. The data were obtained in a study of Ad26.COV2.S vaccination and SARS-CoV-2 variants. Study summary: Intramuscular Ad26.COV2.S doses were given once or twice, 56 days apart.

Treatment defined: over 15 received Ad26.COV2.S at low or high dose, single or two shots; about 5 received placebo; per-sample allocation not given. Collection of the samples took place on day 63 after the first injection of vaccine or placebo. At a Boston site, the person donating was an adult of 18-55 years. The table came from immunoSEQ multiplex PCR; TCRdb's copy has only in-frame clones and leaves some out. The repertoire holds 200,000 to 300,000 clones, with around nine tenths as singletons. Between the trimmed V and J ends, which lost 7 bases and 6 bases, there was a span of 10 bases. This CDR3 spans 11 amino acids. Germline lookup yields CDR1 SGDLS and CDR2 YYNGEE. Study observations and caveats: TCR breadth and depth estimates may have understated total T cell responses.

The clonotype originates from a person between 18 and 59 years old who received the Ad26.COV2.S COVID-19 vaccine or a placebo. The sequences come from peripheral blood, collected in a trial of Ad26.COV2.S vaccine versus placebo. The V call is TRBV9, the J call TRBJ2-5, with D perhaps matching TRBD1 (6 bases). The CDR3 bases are TGTGCCAGCGGGGGCAAACAGACCCAGTACTTC. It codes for CASGGKQTQYF.